A selection of T cell receptor beta chains follows, all from one sample in a study of siplizumab effects on memory and regulatory T cells. Using immunoSEQ multiplex PCR, the repertoire was profiled, and TCRdb retains in-frame clones only, with some absent. This table holds about 100,000 clones, 75% to 95% found once. Material for sequencing was CD4+ T cells sorted from blood. These receptors came from a human donor in good health. Some clones in this sample may be carry-over from other donors' samples. CDR3s include the opening cysteine and the closing phenylalanine or tryptophan. D genes are given only for firm matches. Not every row has a clone size; where given, it reads once, few, many or a size class.

-,TRBJ2-2,-,TRBV29-1,TGCAGCGTTAGGAGGCAGACGAACACCGGGGAGCTGTTTTTT,CSVRRQTNTGELFF
-,TRBJ2-7,TRBD2,TRBV4-2,TGTGCCAGCAGCCTCGGAAGGACTAGCGGGAGGGGGGAGCAGTACTTC,CASSLGRTSGRGEQYF
-,TRBJ1-1,TRBD1,TRBV29-1,TGCAGCGTTTTTTTTGGGACAGGGTACACTGAAGCTTTCTTT,CSVFFGTGYTEAFF
-,TRBJ1-4,-,TRBV7-9,TGTGCCAGCAGCAAAGAGTTGGTGGTTGAAAAACTGTTTTTT,CASSKELVVEKLFF
-,TRBJ1-1,-,TRBV10-2,TGCGCCAGCAGCTTTTCGTACAGGGACGCTGAAGCTTTCTTT,CASSFSYRDAEAFF
once,TRBJ2-4,-,TRBV7-9,TGTGCCAGCAGCTTAGGTGGCAAAAACATTCAGTACTTC,CASSLGGKNIQYF
-,TRBJ2-2,-,TRBV7-9,TGTGCCAGCAGCCCTAACGGGGCGCGGACCGGGGAGCTGTTTTTT,CASSPNGARTGELFF
-,TRBJ1-2,-,TRBV19,TGTGCCAGTAGTGTCAGAGCTAACTATGGCTACACCTTC,CASSVRANYGYTF
-,TRBJ1-1,-,TRBV25-1,TGTGCCAGCAGTGAAGTTTCCACTCGGGGGGACACTGAAGCTTTCTTT,CASSEVSTRGDTEAFF
-,TRBJ1-3,-,TRBV7-9,TGTGCCAGCAGCTTACCAGGGGCCCTCTCTGGAAACACCATATATTTT,CASSLPGALSGNTIYF
-,TRBJ1-2,-,TRBV10-1,TGCGCCAGCAGTGCATCAGGGAGCTATGGCTACACCTTC,CASSASGSYGYTF
-,TRBJ2-1,TRBD1,TRBV19,TGTGCCAGTAACGGGGGACAGGGAGTCCTTGTCACCTACAATGAGCAGTTCTTC,CASNGGQGVLVTYNEQFF
-,TRBJ2-7,-,TRBV7-2,TGTGCCAGCAGCTTAGGGGGGTGGCAGTACGAGCAGTACTTC,CASSLGGWQYEQYF
-,TRBJ2-3,TRBD2,TRBV7-9,TGTGCCAGCAGCGTACTAGCGGGCACAGATACGCAGTATTTT,CASSVLAGTDTQYF
-,TRBJ2-7,-,TRBV5-1,TGCGCCAGCAGCTTGGGGGACTCATCCTACGAGCAGTACTTC,CASSLGDSSYEQYF
-,TRBJ2-5,-,TRBV7-3,TGTGCCAGCAGCTTAGGGACGCGAGAGACCCAGTACTTC,CASSLGTRETQYF
-,TRBJ1-1,-,TRBV14,TGTGCCAGCAGCCAAGACGGGTCCTGGGGGACACCAGAAGCTTTCTTT,CASSQDGSWGTPEAFF
-,TRBJ2-3,-,TRBV11-3,TGTGCCAGCAGCTTAAGTGGCAGAGATACGCAGTATTTT,CASSLSGRDTQYF
-,TRBJ2-3,-,TRBV5-4,TGTGCCAGCAGCTTGAGGGAGAGCACAGATACGCAGTATTTT,CASSLRESTDTQYF
-,TRBJ2-3,-,TRBV7-3,TGTGCCAGCAGCTTCTCTACGTCAGATACGCAGTATTTT,CASSFSTSDTQYF
-,TRBJ2-1,TRBD1,TRBV5-4,TGTGCCAGCAGCGCGCCCCGGGACAGGGTCAATGAGCAGTTCTTC,CASSAPRDRVNEQFF
-,TRBJ2-3,TRBD2,TRBV2,TGTTCCGGACTAGCTAGCACAGATACGCAGTATTTT,CSGLASTDTQYF
-,TRBJ1-3,TRBD1,TRBV28,TGTGCCAGCAGCGGACAGGCCCGCACCATATATTTT,CASSGQARTIYF
-,TRBJ2-2,-,TRBV4-2,TGTGCCAGCAGCCAAGAGCAGGGGCGACCGAACACCGGGGAGCTGTTTTTT,CASSQEQGRPNTGELFF
-,TRBJ1-3,-,TRBV19,TGTGCCACTCGTAAGGGCGACTCTGGAAACACCATATATTTT,CATRKGDSGNTIYF
-,TRBJ1-1,-,TRBV14,TGTGCCAGCAGCCGAACTCCCAAGGTGTCTGGCTCTGTCTTCGCTGAAGCTTTCTTT,CASSRTPKVSGSVFAEAFF
-,TRBJ1-2,-,TRBV9,TGTGCCAGCAGCGCAGAACTAGCTAACTATGGCTACACCTTC,CASSAELANYGYTF
-,TRBJ2-1,TRBD2,TRBV11-3,TGTGCCAGCAGCTCCAGACTAGCGAGCTACAATGAGCAGTTCTTC,CASSSRLASYNEQFF
-,TRBJ2-7,-,TRBV6-6,TGTGCCAGCAGTACGACAGGCAATTACGAGCAGTACTTC,CASSTTGNYEQYF
-,TRBJ2-7,TRBD2,TRBV7-9,TGTGCCAGCAGCCCAGAGGCGGGAGCTTACGAGCAGTACTTC,CASSPEAGAYEQYF
-,TRBJ2-5,TRBD1,TRBV5-1,TGCGCCAGCAGCTCGGGACAGTTAGAAGAGACCCAGTACTTC,CASSSGQLEETQYF
-,TRBJ2-7,TRBD1,TRBV29-1,TGCAGCGTAGGGGGACAGACTGCCTACGAGCAGTACTTC,CSVGGQTAYEQYF
-,TRBJ2-1,-,TRBV6-1,TGTGCCAGCAGTGACCGGGGCGGAAATGAGCAGTTCTTC,CASSDRGGNEQFF
-,TRBJ1-2,-,TRBV18,TGTGCCAGCTCACCGGCCAGGGATAACTATGGCTACACCTTC,CASSPARDNYGYTF
many,TRBJ1-3,-,TRBV2,TGTGCCAGCAGTGAAAGGGGGAACACCATATATTTT,CASSERGNTIYF
few,TRBJ1-5,-,TRBV6-6,TGTGCCAGCATGGGGGGGGAACGACTGCATTTT,CASMGGERLHF
-,TRBJ1-2,-,TRBV29-1,TGCAGCGTTGTCCAGGGAACCTATGGCTACACCTTC,CSVVQGTYGYTF
-,TRBJ1-2,TRBD1,TRBV5-5,TGTGCCAGCAGCTCACAACAGGGGTATTATGGCTACACCTTC,CASSSQQGYYGYTF
-,TRBJ2-7,TRBD2,TRBV5-4,TGTGCCAGCAGCTCAAGCGGGAGGGCCACGTACGAGCAGTACTTC,CASSSSGRATYEQYF
few,TRBJ1-4,-,TRBV6-1,TGTGCCAGCACTACCGCCCCGAGTGAAAAACTGTTTTTT,CASTTAPSEKLFF
-,TRBJ2-7,-,TRBV6-5,TGTGCCAGCAGTGTTCAAATCTACGAGCAGTACTTC,CASSVQIYEQYF
once,TRBJ2-7,-,TRBV7-9,TGTGCCAGCAGCTTAGAAGGGATCCTACCCTACGAGCAGTACTTC,CASSLEGILPYEQYF